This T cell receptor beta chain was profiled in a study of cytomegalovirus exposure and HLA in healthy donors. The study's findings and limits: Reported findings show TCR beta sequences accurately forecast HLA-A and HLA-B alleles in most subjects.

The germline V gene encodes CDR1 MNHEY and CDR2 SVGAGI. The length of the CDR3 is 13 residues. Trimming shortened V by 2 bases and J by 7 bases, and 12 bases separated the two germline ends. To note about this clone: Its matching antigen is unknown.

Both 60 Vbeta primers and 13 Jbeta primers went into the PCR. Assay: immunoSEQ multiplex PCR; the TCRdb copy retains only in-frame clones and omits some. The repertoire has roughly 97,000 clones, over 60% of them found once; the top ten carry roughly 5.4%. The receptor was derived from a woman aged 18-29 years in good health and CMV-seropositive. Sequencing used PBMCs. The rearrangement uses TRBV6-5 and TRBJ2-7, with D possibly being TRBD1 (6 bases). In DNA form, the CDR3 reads TGTGCCAGCAGTTACGTGGGGGCCGGGGAGCAGTACTTC. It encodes CASSYVGAGEQYF.